The T cell receptor beta chain under discussion was sequenced for a study of T-cell memory formation after mild COVID-19. Overall study: Clusters of TCRs were largely donor specific. General study results and limits: Among CD4+ contracting clones, most were CM and EM, and CD8+ ones EMRA.

Germline V gene data show CDR1 as SGHTA and CDR2 as FQGNSA. Trimming took 5 bases from V and 7 from J, leaving 17 bases between them. This CDR3 is built from 14 residues. This clonotype showed up many times. Its target is not known. TCRdb fed the 5' RACE reads into MiXCR, producing one record per CDR3 protein. The table includes about 57,000 distinct CDR3 sequences, more than 9% detected once. Sequencing was done on a sample of PBMCs or a T cell subset sorted from them (not recorded which). This clonotype originated in a young man who had mild COVID-19 (a few samples of this study predate the infection). Cell type and time point are not known. V and J are TRBV7-2 and TRBJ2-5; no reliable D call. The DNA for the CDR3 is TGTGCCAGCAGCCCATTCGGCGTGGGCAGGACCCAGTACTTC. Translating gives CASSPFGVGRTQYF. The full variable domain, with the rest looked up from reference TRBV7-2 and TRBJ2-5, is GAGVSQSPSNKVTEKGKDVELRCDPISGHTALYWYRQSLGQGLEFLIYFQGNSAPDKSGLPSDRFSAERTGGSVSTLTIQRTQQEDSAVYLCASSPFGVGRTQYFGPGTRLLVL.